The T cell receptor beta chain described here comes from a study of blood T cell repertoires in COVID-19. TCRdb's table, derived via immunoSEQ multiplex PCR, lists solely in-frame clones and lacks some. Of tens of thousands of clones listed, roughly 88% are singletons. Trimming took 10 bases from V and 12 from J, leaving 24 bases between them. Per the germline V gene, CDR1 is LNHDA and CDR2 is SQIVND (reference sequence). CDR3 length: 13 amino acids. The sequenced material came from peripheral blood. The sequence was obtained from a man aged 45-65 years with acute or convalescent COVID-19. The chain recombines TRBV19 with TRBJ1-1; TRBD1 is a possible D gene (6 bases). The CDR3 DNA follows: TGTGCCACCGGTCCCCTTTTAGGGACAATTCCTTTCTTT. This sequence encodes CATGPLLGTIPFF.